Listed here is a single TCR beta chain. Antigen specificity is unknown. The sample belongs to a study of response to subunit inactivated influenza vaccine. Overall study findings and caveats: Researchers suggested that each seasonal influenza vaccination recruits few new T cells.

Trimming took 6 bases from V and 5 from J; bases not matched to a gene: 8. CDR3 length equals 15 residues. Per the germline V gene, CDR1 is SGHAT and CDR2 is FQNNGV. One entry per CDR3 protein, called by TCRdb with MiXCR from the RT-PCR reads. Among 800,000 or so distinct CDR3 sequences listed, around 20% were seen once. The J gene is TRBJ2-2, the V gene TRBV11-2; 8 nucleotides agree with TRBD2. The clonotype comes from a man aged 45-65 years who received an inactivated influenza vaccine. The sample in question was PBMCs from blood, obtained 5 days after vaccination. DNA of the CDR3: TGTGCCAGCAGGATTACTAGCGGACCTACCGGGGAGCTGTTTTTT. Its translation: CASRITSGPTGELFF.